This note documents a single TCR beta chain sequence. The antigen remains undetermined. Repertoires were generated with immunoSEQ multiplex PCR, while TCRdb's copy carries only in-frame clones and drops some. The data contain under 12,000 clones, 35% to 50% of them singletons. The data were taken from a study of T cell clonotyping in hematopoietic cell transplantation. Points from the study as a whole: Pathologically expanded recipient clonotypes increased progressively from day 30 to day 180 as diversity fell. At the given depth, recipient repertoires were over 95% de novo clonotypes. Cells were unsorted, so CD4 and CD8 contributions were not separated.

Blood collection times were about day -28 and days 30, 100, 180 posttransplant. Germline trimming cut 4 bases from V and 3 bases from J; bases unmatched to any gene: 7. The CDR3 loop spans 15 amino acids. Germline loops: CDR1 LGHNA, CDR2 YNFKEQ. Here the sequenced sample was PBMCs, taken 30 days after allogeneic stem cell transplant. The sequence came from a male patient between 50 and 60 years old who had an allogeneic stem cell transplant from an unrelated donor, so the T cells may come from the graft donor. Some clones in this sample may be carry-over from other donors' samples. The chain recombines TRBV4-2 with TRBJ2-7; TRBD1 matches at 9 bases. CDR3 nucleotides: TGTGCCAGCAGCCCCTGGACAGGGGTAGGCTACGAGCAGTACTTC. Translating gives CASSPWTGVGYEQYF.